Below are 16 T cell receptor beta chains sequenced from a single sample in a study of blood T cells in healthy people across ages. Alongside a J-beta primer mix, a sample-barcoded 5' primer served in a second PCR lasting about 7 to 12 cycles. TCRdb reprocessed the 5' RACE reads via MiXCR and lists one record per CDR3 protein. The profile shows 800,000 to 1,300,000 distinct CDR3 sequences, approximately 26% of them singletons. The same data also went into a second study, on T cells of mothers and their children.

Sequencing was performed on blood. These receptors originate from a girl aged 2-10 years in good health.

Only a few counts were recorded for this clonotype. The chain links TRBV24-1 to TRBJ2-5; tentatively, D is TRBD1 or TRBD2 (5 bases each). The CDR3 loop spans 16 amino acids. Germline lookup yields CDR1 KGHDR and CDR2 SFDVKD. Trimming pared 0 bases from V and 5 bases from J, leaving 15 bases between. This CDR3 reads CATSDLRPGSLETQYF. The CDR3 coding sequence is TGTGCCACCAGTGATTTGAGGCCAGGGAGTTTGGAGACCCAGTACTTC.

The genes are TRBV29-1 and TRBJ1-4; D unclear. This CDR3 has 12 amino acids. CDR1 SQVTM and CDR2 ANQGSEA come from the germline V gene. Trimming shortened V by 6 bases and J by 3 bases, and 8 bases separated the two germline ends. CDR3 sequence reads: CSVQNPNEKLFF. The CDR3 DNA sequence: TGCAGCGTACAGAATCCTAATGAAAAACTGTTTTTT.

The CDR3 DNA reads TGTGCCAGCAGCTTAGACGGGGGGAAGTACACTGAAGCTTTCTTT. It codes for CASSLDGGKYTEAFF. The rearrangement joins TRBV7-8 to TRBJ1-1, with D tentatively TRBD1 (5 bases). The CDR3 spans 15 residues. V lost 1 base, J lost 3 bases, and 12 bases lay in between. Germline-derived CDR1 and CDR2 are SGHVS and FQNEAQ. Drawing the rest from reference TRBV7-8 and TRBJ1-1, the complete variable domain is GAGVSQSPRYKVAKRGQDVALRCDPISGHVSLFWYQQALGQGPEFLTYFQNEAQLDKSGLPSDRFFAERPEGSVSTLKIQRTQQEDSAVYLCASSLDGGKYTEAFFGQGTRLTVV.

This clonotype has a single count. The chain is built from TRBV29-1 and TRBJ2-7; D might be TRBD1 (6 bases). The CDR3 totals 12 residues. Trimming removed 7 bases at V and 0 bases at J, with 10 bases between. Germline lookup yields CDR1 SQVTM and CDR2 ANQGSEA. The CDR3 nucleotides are TGCAGCGGGGGGCAGGACTCCTACGAGCAGTACTTC. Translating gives CSGGQDSYEQYF.

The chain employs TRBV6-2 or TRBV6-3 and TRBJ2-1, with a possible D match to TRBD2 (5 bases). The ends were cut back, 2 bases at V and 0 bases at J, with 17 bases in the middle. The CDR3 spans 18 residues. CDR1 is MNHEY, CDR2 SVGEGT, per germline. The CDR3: CASSYVPSFVFSYNEQFF. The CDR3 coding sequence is TGTGCCAGCAGTTACGTCCCTAGCTTCGTCTTCTCCTACAATGAGCAGTTCTTC.

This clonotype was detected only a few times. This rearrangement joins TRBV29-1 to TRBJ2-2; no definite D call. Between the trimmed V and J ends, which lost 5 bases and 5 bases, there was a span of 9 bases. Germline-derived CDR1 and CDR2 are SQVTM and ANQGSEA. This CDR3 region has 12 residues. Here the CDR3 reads CSVRTLTGELFF. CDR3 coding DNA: TGCAGCGTTAGGACCCTTACCGGGGAGCTGTTTTTT.

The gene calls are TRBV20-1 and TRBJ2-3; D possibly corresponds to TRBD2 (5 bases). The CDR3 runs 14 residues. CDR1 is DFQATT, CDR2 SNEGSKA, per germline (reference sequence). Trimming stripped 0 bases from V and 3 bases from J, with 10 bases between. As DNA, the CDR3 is TGCAGTGCTAGAGACCGGGGTGGGACAGATACGCAGTATTTT. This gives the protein CSARDRGGTDTQYF.

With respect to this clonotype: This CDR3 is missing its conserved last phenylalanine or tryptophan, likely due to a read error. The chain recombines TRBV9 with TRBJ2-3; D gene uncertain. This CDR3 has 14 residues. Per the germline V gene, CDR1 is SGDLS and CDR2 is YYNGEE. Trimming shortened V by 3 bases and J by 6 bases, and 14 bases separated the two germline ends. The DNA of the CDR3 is TGTGCCAGCAGCGATACTTCTGGGGTTGATACGCAGTATCTT. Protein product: CASSDTSGVDTQYL.

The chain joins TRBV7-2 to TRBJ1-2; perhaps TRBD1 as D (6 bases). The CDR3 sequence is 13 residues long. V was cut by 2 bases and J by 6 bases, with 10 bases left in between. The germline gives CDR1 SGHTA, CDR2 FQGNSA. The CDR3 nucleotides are TGTGCCAGCAGCTTAAAAGCAGGGGATGGCTACACCTTC. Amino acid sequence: CASSLKAGDGYTF.

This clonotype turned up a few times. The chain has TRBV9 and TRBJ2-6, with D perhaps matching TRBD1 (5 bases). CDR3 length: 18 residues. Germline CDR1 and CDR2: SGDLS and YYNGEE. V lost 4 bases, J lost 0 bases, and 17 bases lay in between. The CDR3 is CASSYWQGSVSGANVLTF. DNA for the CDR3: TGTGCCAGCAGCTATTGGCAGGGCTCGGTCTCTGGGGCCAACGTCCTGACTTTC.

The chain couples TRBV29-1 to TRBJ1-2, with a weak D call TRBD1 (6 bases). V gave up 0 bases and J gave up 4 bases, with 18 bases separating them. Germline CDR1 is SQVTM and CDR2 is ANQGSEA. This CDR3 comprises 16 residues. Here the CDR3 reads CSVEDGVDSAGYGYTF. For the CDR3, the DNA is TGCAGCGTTGAAGATGGGGTGGACAGTGCCGGCTATGGCTACACCTTC.

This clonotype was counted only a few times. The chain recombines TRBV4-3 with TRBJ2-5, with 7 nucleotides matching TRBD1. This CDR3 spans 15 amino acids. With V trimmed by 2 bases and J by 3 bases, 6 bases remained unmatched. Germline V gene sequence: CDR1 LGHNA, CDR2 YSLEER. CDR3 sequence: CASSQWKGAEETQYF. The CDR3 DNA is TGCGCCAGCAGCCAATGGAAGGGGGCGGAAGAGACCCAGTACTTC.

The CDR3 region has the DNA TGTGCCAGCAGCCCACCCCGACAGGCTCGAATGGATGGGACTAATGAAAAACTGTTTTTT. This translates into CASSPPRQARMDGTNEKLFF. The V call is TRBV7-8, the J call TRBJ1-4; tentative D call: TRBD1 (6 bases). V shed 5 bases and J shed 2 bases, with 27 bases lying between them. Germline values: CDR1 SGHVS, CDR2 FQNEAQ. There are 20 residues in the CDR3.

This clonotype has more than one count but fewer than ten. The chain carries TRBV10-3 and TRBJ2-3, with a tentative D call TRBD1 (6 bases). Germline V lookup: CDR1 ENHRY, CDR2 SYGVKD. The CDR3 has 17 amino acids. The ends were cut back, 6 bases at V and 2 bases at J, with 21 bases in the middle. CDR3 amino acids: CAIRTGTTIGFTDTQYF. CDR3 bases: TGTGCCATCAGGACCGGGACAACGATTGGGTTCACAGATACGCAGTATTTT.

The CDR3 nucleotides are TGTGCCAGCAGTGAGGAGACTAACTGGGCTGCGCAGTATTTT. Translating it yields CASSEETNWAAQYF. The chain links TRBV6-1 to TRBJ2-3; possible D gene TRBD2, 5 bases. The CDR3 is made up of 14 amino acids. V lost 3 bases, J lost 10 bases, and 17 bases lay in between. The germline V gene encodes CDR1 MNHNS and CDR2 SASEGT.

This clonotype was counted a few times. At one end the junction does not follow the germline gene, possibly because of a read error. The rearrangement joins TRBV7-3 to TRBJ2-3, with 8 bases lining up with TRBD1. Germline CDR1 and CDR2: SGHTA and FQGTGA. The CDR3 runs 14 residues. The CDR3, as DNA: TGTGCCAGCAGCTTAGGACAGGGCACATATACGCAGTATTTT. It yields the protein CASSLGQGTYTQYF.